One and the same sample provided the 17 T cell receptor beta chains below, sequenced in a study of cytomegalovirus exposure and HLA in healthy donors. Some clones are missing from TCRdb's copy, which holds only in-frame ones; the method was immunoSEQ multiplex PCR. The sample includes 55,000 to 80,000 clones, more than 85% seen only once; the top ten take 6% to 8.5%. The sequenced sample was PBMCs. The receptors were gathered from a young woman in good health and CMV-seropositive.

The rearrangement uses TRBV5-4 and TRBJ2-7; D is possibly TRBD2 (5 bases). The CDR3 runs 12 residues. Trimming took off 2 bases at V and 3 bases at J, with 6 bases between the two ends. CDR1 and CDR2 from the germline V gene are SGHNT and YYREEE (reference sequence). In DNA form, the CDR3 reads TGTGCCAGCAGCTTTGAGGGCTACGAGCAGTACTTC. It encodes CASSFEGYEQYF.

The V and J genes are TRBV5-1 and TRBJ2-7; D possibly corresponds to TRBD1 (5 bases). Germline lookup yields CDR1 SGHRS and CDR2 YFSETQ. Trimming removed 0 bases at V and 7 bases at J, with 14 bases between. CDR3 length equals 14 residues. The CDR3 sequence: CASSLVIGVGEQYF. The DNA for the CDR3 is TGCGCCAGCAGCTTGGTGATAGGGGTGGGAGAGCAGTACTTC.

The chain carries TRBV30 and TRBJ1-3, with D hard to call. The ends were cut back, 6 bases at V and 0 bases at J, with 12 bases in the middle. Germline assignment: CDR1 GTSNPN and CDR2 SVGIG (reference sequence). The CDR3 spans 14 residues. The DNA of the CDR3 is TGTGCCTGCCTCAGAGCGAACTCTGGAAACACCATATATTTT. Translating gives CACLRANSGNTIYF.

The gene calls are TRBV13 and TRBJ1-2; D may be TRBD1 (6 bases). CDR3 length: 19 amino acids. V lost 5 bases to trimming and J lost 4 bases, with 29 bases between them. Looked up from germline, CDR1 is PRHDT and CDR2 is FYEKMQ (reference sequence). CDR3 nucleotides: TGTGCCAGCAGCCCCGTCCGGGGGGCCCGATACGAATCGGCCTATGGCTACACCTTC. Translation gives CASSPVRGARYESAYGYTF.

The V gene is TRBV4-1, the J gene TRBJ2-7; TRBD1 agrees at 10 bases. Germline V CDR1 and CDR2: MGHRA, YSYEKL. V was clipped by 5 bases and J by 3 bases; unmatched bases: 7. The CDR3 is 15 amino acids. In nucleotides, the CDR3 is TGCGCCAGCAGCAAAGGACAGGGGGGAAACTACGAGCAGTACTTC. Translated: CASSKGQGGNYEQYF.

The J gene is TRBJ2-3, the V gene TRBV5-6; a possible D gene is TRBD2 (5 bases). V lost 7 bases to trimming and J lost 6 bases, with 15 bases between them. Germline assignment: CDR1 SGHDT and CDR2 YYEEEE. This CDR3 comprises 13 residues. The CDR3 region is CASVSAGRDTQYF. CDR3 bases: TGTGCCAGCGTAAGTGCGGGTCGGGATACGCAGTATTTT.

The CDR3 sequence: CASSERVHSYEQYF. CDR3 sequence (DNA): TGTGCCAGCAGTGAACGGGTACACTCCTACGAGCAGTACTTC. The V call is TRBV2, the J call TRBJ2-7, with D hard to call. This CDR3 is built from 14 residues. V was clipped by 2 bases and J by 0 bases, with 8 bases between them. From germline, CDR1 is SNHLY and CDR2 FYNNEI.

Note on this clone: Germline and junction disagree at one end, which may indicate a read error. This chain uses TRBV6-1 with TRBJ1-4; D remains ambiguous. Germline CDR1 MNHNS, CDR2 SASEGT. The CDR3 length is 11 residues. The CDR3 is CASSEGKRSIF. DNA for the CDR3: TGTGCCAGCAGTGAAGGAAAGCGGTCTATTTTT.

This chain links TRBV9 with TRBJ2-7; TRBD1 is a possible D gene (5 bases). The V gene's germline CDR1 is SGDLS and CDR2 YYNGEE. The CDR3 is made up of 14 amino acids. Trimming took off 0 bases at V and 2 bases at J, with 9 bases between the two ends. The CDR3 protein is CASSVARTPYEQYF. CDR3 sequence (DNA): TGTGCCAGCAGCGTAGCTAGGACACCCTACGAGCAGTACTTC.

CDR3 bases: TGTGCCAGCAGTTACTCGTTACAGGTTAACGGGGAGCTGTTTTTT. Residues: CASSYSLQVNGELFF. V is TRBV6-6 and J is TRBJ2-2; perhaps TRBD1 as D (5 bases). V dropped 0 bases and J dropped 7 bases, with 12 bases sitting between them. The CDR3 consists of 15 residues. Germline assignment: CDR1 MNHNY and CDR2 SVGAGI (reference sequence).

The chain links TRBV28 to TRBJ2-1; D gene ambiguous. Germline V gene sequence: CDR1 MDHEN, CDR2 SYDVKM. Deletions cut 5 bases from V and 5 bases from J, with 16 bases between. The CDR3 loop spans 15 amino acids. CDR3 nucleotides: TGTGCCAGCAGTATACCCGGTGCGGCTAACAATGAGCAGTTCTTC. Translated: CASSIPGAANNEQFF.

This chain connects TRBV4-3 to TRBJ2-1, with 7 bases that match TRBD1. CDR3 size: 16 residues. Germline V gene data show CDR1 as LGHNA and CDR2 as YSLEER. Unmatched junction bases numbered 8, after V lost 0 bases and J lost 6 bases. CDR3 in amino acids: CASSQDWGTATNEQFF. The CDR3 DNA is TGCGCCAGCAGCCAAGATTGGGGGACAGCTACCAATGAGCAGTTCTTC.

V gene TRBV27 combines with J gene TRBJ2-7, with 7 bases aligning to TRBD2. The germline V gene encodes CDR1 MNHEY and CDR2 SMNVEV (reference sequence). This CDR3 has 14 residues. J was trimmed by 3 bases and V by 8 bases; bases with no gene match: 10. The CDR3 region has the DNA TGTGCCAGCTCCGGGGGGTACGGTTACTACGAGCAGTACTTC. This encodes CASSGGYGYYEQYF.

V and J are TRBV29-1 and TRBJ2-7, with TRBD2 matching 7 bases. The CDR3 consists of 14 residues. The junction had 10 bases not matched to a gene; V was cut back by 5 bases and J by 3 bases. Germline CDR1 SQVTM, CDR2 ANQGSEA. CDR3 amino acids: CSVRPQGGSYEQYF. The CDR3 coding sequence is TGCAGCGTTCGACCTCAGGGAGGGAGCTACGAGCAGTACTTC.

V gene TRBV18 combines with J gene TRBJ2-1, with 11 bases fitting TRBD2. V dropped 4 bases and J dropped 6; count of bases not matched to a gene: 11. Germline V CDR1 and CDR2: KGHSH, LQKENI. The CDR3 runs 17 residues. CDR3 sequence: CASSQQQLAGASNEQFF. DNA for the CDR3: TGTGCCAGCTCACAACAACAACTAGCGGGGGCCAGCAATGAGCAGTTCTTC.

V gene TRBV4-1 combines with J gene TRBJ1-2, with 8 positions matching TRBD1. The J segment lost 4 bases and the V segment lost 3 bases, leaving 4 bases of the junction unmatched. Germline assignment: CDR1 MGHRA and CDR2 YSYEKL. This CDR3 has 14 amino acids. The CDR3 DNA is TGCGCCAGCAGCCAGGACAGGGTCCTCTATGGCTACACCTTC. Translating gives CASSQDRVLYGYTF.

The chain links TRBV5-1 to TRBJ2-6, with 11 nucleotides matching TRBD1. The CDR3 totals 18 residues. The J segment lost 0 bases and the V segment lost 3 bases, leaving 5 bases of the junction unmatched. Per germline, CDR1 SGHRS and CDR2 YFSETQ. CDR3 loop: CASSWDRGIYSGANVLTF. The CDR3, as DNA: TGCGCCAGCAGCTGGGACAGGGGGATATACTCTGGGGCCAACGTCCTGACTTTC.